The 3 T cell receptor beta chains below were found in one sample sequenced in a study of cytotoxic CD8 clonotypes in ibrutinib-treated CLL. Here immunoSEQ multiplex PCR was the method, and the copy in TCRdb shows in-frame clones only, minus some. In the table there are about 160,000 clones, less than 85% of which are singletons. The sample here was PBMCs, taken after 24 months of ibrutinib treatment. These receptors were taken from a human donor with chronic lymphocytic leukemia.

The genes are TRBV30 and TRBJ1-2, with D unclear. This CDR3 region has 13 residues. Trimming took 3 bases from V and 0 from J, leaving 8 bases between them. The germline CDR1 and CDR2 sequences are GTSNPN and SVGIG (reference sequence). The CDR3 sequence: CAWSSRANYGYTF. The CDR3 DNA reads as TGTGCCTGGAGCTCAAGGGCTAACTATGGCTACACCTTC.

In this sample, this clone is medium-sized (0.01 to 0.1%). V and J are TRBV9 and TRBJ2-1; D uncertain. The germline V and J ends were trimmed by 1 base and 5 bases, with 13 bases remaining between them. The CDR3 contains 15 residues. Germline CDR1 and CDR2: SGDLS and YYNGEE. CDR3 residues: CASSVFHSPNNEQFF. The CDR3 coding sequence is TGTGCCAGCAGCGTATTTCATTCTCCCAACAATGAGCAGTTCTTC.

CDR3 region: CASTPRTSYEQYF. CDR3 DNA sequence: TGTGCCAGCACCCCCCGGACTAGCTACGAGCAGTACTTC. The V gene is TRBV11-2, the J gene TRBJ2-7; 7 bases match TRBD2. Germline values: CDR1 SGHAT, CDR2 FQNNGV. The CDR3 has 13 amino acids. Unmatched junction bases numbered 6, after V lost 7 bases and J lost 3 bases.